This T cell receptor beta chain was captured by sequencing in a study of memory CD4+ T cells and cytomegalovirus serostatus. Study details: Healthy Belgian adult donors included 9 or 10 CMV-positive and some 24 CMV-negative people.

Measured with immunoSEQ multiplex PCR; TCRdb has only the in-frame clones, and not every one. Of about 42,000 clones listed, roughly three quarters were seen once; the top ten hold less than 0.6%. Single viable CD3+CD4+CD8-CD45RO+ cells were sorted as the memory CD4+ T cells. Germline V gene data show CDR1 as SGHDN and CDR2 as FVKESK. The CDR3 has 13 amino acids. V dropped 4 bases and J dropped 3 bases, with 7 bases sitting between them. This sequence joins TRBV14 and TRBJ2-1; possibly TRBD1 for D (5 bases). Sequencing was done on a sample of memory CD4+ T cells from blood. The clonotype was recovered from an adult in good health and CMV-seronegative. The CDR3 DNA is TGTGCCAGCAGCCGAGACAGCTACAATGAGCAGTTCTTC. Translation: CASSRDSYNEQFF.